The clone carrying this TCR beta chain turned up a few times. The data were obtained in a study of beta chain features in type 1 diabetes. Trimming cost V 4 bases and J 5 bases, with 9 bases left between them. The CDR3 length is 13 residues. Germline values: CDR1 SGHDN, CDR2 FVKESK. TCRB transcripts that were expressed got sequenced, as all of the isolated RNA had been reverse transcribed. Some clones are missing from TCRdb's copy, which holds only in-frame ones; the method was immunoSEQ multiplex PCR. The table shows under 800,000 clones, with about a sixth occurring only once. The chain links TRBV14 to TRBJ1-5, with no clear D. The sample comprised naive CD4+ T cells from blood. The receptor's source is a young man in good health. In nucleotides, the CDR3 is TGTGCCAGCAGCCGAGACGGTTATCAGCCCCAGCATTTT. It codes for CASSRDGYQPQHF.